This TCR beta chain originates from a study of T cell responses to AZD1222 COVID-19 vaccine. Study results and caveats: Seropositivity was recorded at baseline in only five to seven AZD1222 recipients. A mostly white British donor set with more females was recruited, and clonal diversity was possibly underestimated. Variant regions that are unmutated are reportedly the target of nearly half of spike-specific TCRs.

With respect to this clone: Its specificity is not known.

CDR1 LNHDA and CDR2 SQIVND come from the germline V gene (reference sequence). This CDR3 is 12 amino acids long. Trimming pared 1 base from V and 6 bases from J, leaving 6 bases between. Only in-frame clones appear in the TCRdb table, and some are missing; sequencing was by immunoSEQ multiplex PCR. Here the sample spans approximately 180,000 clones, 88% being singletons. The source was peripheral blood, collected on day 0 of AZD1222 vaccination. The rearrangement links TRBV19 to TRBJ1-2; no firm D call. This clonotype was obtained from an adult in good health. CDR3 amino acids: CASSIGSNGYTF. CDR3 coding DNA: TGTGCCAGTAGTATAGGCTCAAATGGCTACACCTTC.